This T cell receptor beta chain emerged from a study of cytomegalovirus exposure and HLA in healthy donors. Primers included in the PCR were 60 Vbeta and 13 Jbeta primers. Clones were read by immunoSEQ multiplex PCR, and TCRdb kept only the in-frame ones, dropping some. The sample carries tens of thousands of clones, roughly 80% recorded once. The CDR3 covers 16 residues. With 5 bases removed from V and 3 bases from J, the gap between germline ends came to 20 bases. CDR1 and CDR2 (germline): SGHTA, FQGNSA. The sequence was collected from a man younger than 40 in good health and CMV-seropositive. Sequencing was carried out using PBMCs. The chain carries TRBV7-2 and TRBJ2-7; D possibly corresponds to TRBD2 (6 bases). CDR3 region: CASSPGGAGLFYEQYF. The CDR3 region has the DNA TGTGCCAGCAGCCCCGGGGGAGCGGGCCTCTTCTACGAGCAGTACTTC.